One sample yielded the 10 T cell receptor beta chains listed below, sequenced in a study of blood T cell repertoires in COVID-19. The protocol was immunoSEQ multiplex PCR, while the TCRdb copy is restricted to in-frame clones and leaves out a portion. The sample shows about 64,000 clones, under 80% of them seen only once. Input material: peripheral blood. The receptors shown here come from a human donor in a cohort sampled during active COVID-19.

The chain is built from TRBV5-1 and TRBJ2-3; 7 bases line up with TRBD1. Germline V gene lookup returns CDR1 SGHRS and CDR2 YFSETQ. This CDR3 is built from 15 residues. Trimming removed 4 bases from V and 4 bases from J; junction bases left unmatched: 9. CDR3 residues: CASSMTGSWADTQYF. As DNA, the CDR3 is TGCGCCAGCAGCATGACAGGGTCTTGGGCAGATACGCAGTATTTT.

The CDR3 coding sequence is TGCGCCAGCAGCCGACGCACAGGTGAAGCTTTCTTT. Its translation is CASSRRTGEAFF. V gene TRBV4-3 combines with J gene TRBJ1-1, with D possibly being TRBD1 (5 bases). This CDR3 contains 12 residues. V dropped 4 bases and J dropped 7 bases, with 10 bases sitting between them. The germline V gene has CDR1 LGHNA and CDR2 YSLEER.

The chain joins TRBV5-1 to TRBJ1-1; D is unresolved. CDR1 and CDR2 (germline): SGHRS, YFSETQ. Between the trimmed V and J ends, which lost 0 bases and 10 bases, there was a span of 16 bases. The CDR3 runs 14 residues. CDR3 in amino acids: CASSLGPGEEVAFF. The CDR3 nucleotides read TGCGCCAGCAGCTTGGGGCCGGGTGAGGAGGTAGCTTTCTTT.

This chain connects TRBV7-2 to TRBJ1-6; D is uncertain. The CDR3 consists of 13 residues. V was trimmed by 7 bases and J by 5 bases, leaving 9 bases between them. The germline CDR1 and CDR2 sequences are SGHTA and FQGNSA. CDR3 in DNA: TGTGCCAGCAAAAAGGGAGATAATTCACCCCTCCACTTT. Protein: CASKKGDNSPLHF.

This chain connects TRBV20-1 to TRBJ2-2; D not resolved. The CDR3 spans 13 residues. The V gene lost 3 bases and the J gene lost 0 bases, with 5 bases spanning the gap. Germline V CDR1 and CDR2: DFQATT, SNEGSKA (reference sequence). This CDR3 reads CSASPPNTGELFF. As DNA, the CDR3 is TGCAGTGCTAGTCCTCCGAACACCGGGGAGCTGTTTTTT.

The genes are TRBV19 and TRBJ1-2, with D tentatively TRBD1 (5 bases). The germline V and J ends were trimmed by 5 bases and 8 bases, with 15 bases remaining between them. Germline V lookup: CDR1 LNHDA, CDR2 SQIVND (reference sequence). The CDR3 length is 13 residues. The DNA of the CDR3 is TGTGCCAGTAGTGCCCGGTGGCAGGGAGGCTACACCTTC. Protein product: CASSARWQGGYTF.

A few counts support this clone. This chain joins TRBV9 and TRBJ1-1; 8 nucleotides agree with TRBD1. Germline loops: CDR1 SGDLS, CDR2 YYNGEE. The CDR3 loop spans 13 amino acids. Trimming cost V 4 bases and J 4 bases; bases outside gene matches: 3. The CDR3 coding sequence is TGTGCCAGCAGCTTTGGACAGGGCACTGAAGCTTTCTTT. Translation gives CASSFGQGTEAFF.

The V gene is TRBV19, the J gene TRBJ1-5, with D tentatively TRBD1 (5 bases). V lost 8 bases to trimming and J lost 5 bases, with 13 bases between them. Germline assignment: CDR1 LNHDA and CDR2 SQIVND (reference sequence). The CDR3 is made up of 13 amino acids. The DNA for the CDR3 is TGTGCCAGTGGCAGGGAAGTTGATCAGCCCCAGCATTTT. Translating it yields CASGREVDQPQHF. Full variable domain (rest looked up from reference TRBV19 and TRBJ1-5): DGGITQSPKYLFRKEGQNVTLSCEQNLNHDAMYWYRQDPGQGLRLIYYSQIVNDFQKGDIAEGYSVSREKKESFPLTVTSAQKNPTAFYLCASGREVDQPQHFGDGTRLSIL.

This clone was detected only once. The J gene is TRBJ2-6, the V gene TRBV7-3; D is perhaps TRBD2 (5 bases). CDR1 is SGHTA and CDR2 is FQGTGA in the germline V gene. CDR3 length: 18 amino acids. The V and J ends lost 0 bases and 0 bases respectively, with 12 bases between them. CDR3 in amino acids: CASSLTVAGASGANVLTF. The CDR3 coding sequence is TGTGCCAGCAGCTTAACGGTCGCGGGCGCCTCTGGGGCCAACGTCCTGACTTTC.

This chain connects TRBV4-2 to TRBJ2-5; the D is unclear. V was clipped by 0 bases and J by 5 bases, with 7 bases between them. CDR3 length: 13 residues. Per the germline V gene, CDR1 is LGHNA and CDR2 is YNFKEQ. This CDR3 reads CASSQDTGETQYF. The CDR3 DNA sequence: TGTGCCAGCAGCCAAGATACCGGTGAGACCCAGTACTTC.